Listed below are T cell receptor beta chains from one sample, sequenced in a study of blood T cells in healthy people across ages. One entry per CDR3 protein results from TCRdb running MiXCR on the 5' RACE reads. The sample lists 700,000 to 800,000 distinct CDR3 sequences; more than 40% were seen once. The sample was blood. The receptors derive from a woman between 55 and 75 years old in good health. Each CDR3 is given with its conserved first and last residue. A D gene is named only where the DNA matches it firmly. The listing skips clone size in some rows; elsewhere it reads once, few, many or a size class.

d_call clone_size j_call v_call cdr3_nt cdr3_aa
. few TRBJ1-1 TRBV20-1 TGCAGTCCCCGAGGTGGGGGGACTGAAGCTTTCTTT CSPRGGGTEAFF
. . TRBJ1-4 TRBV25-1 TGTGCCAGCAGTGAATATGGCAGAACTAATGAAAAACTGTTTTTT CASSEYGRTNEKLFF
. . TRBJ2-2 TRBV5-1 TGCGCCAGCAGCTATATCGGGGAGCTGTTTTTT CASSYIGELFF
TRBD1 . TRBJ2-4 TRBV27 TGTGCCAGCAGCCGGGACAGGGGACGTTTAGCCAAAAACATTCAGTACTTC CASSRDRGRLAKNIQYF
TRBD2 . TRBJ2-5 TRBV12-3/TRBV12-4 TGTGCCAGCAGCAATCTGCGGGGGGCCCAAGAGACCCAGTACTTC CASSNLRGAQETQYF
. few TRBJ2-7 TRBV20-1 TGCAGTGCTAGACCGGGACCCCTCTCCTACGAGCAGTACTTC CSARPGPLSYEQYF
TRBD2 few TRBJ2-5 TRBV29-1 TGCAGCGTTGGGGCGACTAGCGGGGGTGTAGGCGAGACCCAGTACTTC CSVGATSGGVGETQYF
TRBD2 . TRBJ2-1 TRBV6-2/TRBV6-3 TGTGCCAGCAGTAAAATAACTAGCGGGGGTAGGGATGAGCAGTTCTTC CASSKITSGGRDEQFF
. . TRBJ1-1 TRBV2 TGTGCCAGCAGTGGGGATTTGGGAACTGAAGCTTTCTTT CASSGDLGTEAFF
TRBD1 . TRBJ2-7 TRBV11-2 TGTGCCAGCAGCCCGGGACAGCTGTTCGTGAATGAGCAGTACTTC CASSPGQLFVNEQYF
. . TRBJ1-5 TRBV10-3 TGTGCCATCGCGGAAACGAATCAGCCCCAGCATTTT CAIAETNQPQHF